This TCR beta chain was sequenced during a study of shared T cell receptors in the human thymus. Repertoires were generated with immunoSEQ multiplex PCR, while TCRdb's copy carries only in-frame clones and drops some. The sample consists of 500,000 to 550,000 clones, more than 75% of them appearing once. V was clipped by 0 bases and J by 4 bases, with 31 bases between them. Germline values: CDR1 SGHVS, CDR2 FNYEAQ. The CDR3 sequence is 22 residues long. The data were also submitted as part of a second study, on human thymus T cells.

The clonotype was recovered from a boy in the first two years of life with a congenital heart defect. The chain uses TRBV7-6 and TRBJ2-1; D is possibly TRBD2 (6 bases). Specimen: thymocytes. CDR3 DNA sequence: TGTGCCAGCAGCTTAGCAGGGACTCCATCTTTCCCGGGACTGGCTCCTTACAATGAGCAGTTCTTC. Its protein is CASSLAGTPSFPGLAPYNEQFF. The full variable domain, rest sourced from reference TRBV7-6 and TRBJ2-1, is GAGVSQSPRYKVTKRGQDVALRCDPISGHVSLYWYRQALGQGPEFLTYFNYEAQQDKSGLPNDRFSAERPEGSISTLTIQRTEQRDSAMYRCASSLAGTPSFPGLAPYNEQFFGPGTRLTVL.